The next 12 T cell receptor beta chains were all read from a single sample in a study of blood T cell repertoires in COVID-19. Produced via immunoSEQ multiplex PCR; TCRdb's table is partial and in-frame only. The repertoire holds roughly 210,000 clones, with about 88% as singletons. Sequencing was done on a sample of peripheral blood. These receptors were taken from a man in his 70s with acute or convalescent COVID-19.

CDR3 nucleotides: TGTGCCAGCAGTTACGACAGTGTTAATCAGCCCCAGCATTTT. Amino acids: CASSYDSVNQPQHF. The chain uses TRBV6-2 or TRBV6-3 and TRBJ1-5, with a tentative D call TRBD1 (5 bases). The CDR3 contains 14 residues. Germline-derived CDR1 and CDR2 are MNHEY and SVGEGT. V was shortened by 2 bases and J by 4 bases, with 9 bases between the two germline ends.

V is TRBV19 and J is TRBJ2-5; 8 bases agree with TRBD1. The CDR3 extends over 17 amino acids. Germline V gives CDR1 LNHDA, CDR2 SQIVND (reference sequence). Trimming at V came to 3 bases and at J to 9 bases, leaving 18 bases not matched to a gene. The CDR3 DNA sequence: TGTGCCAGTAGTATGAGGTCGACAGGGGTTGGTGTTGGGGCCCAGTACTTC. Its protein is CASSMRSTGVGVGAQYF. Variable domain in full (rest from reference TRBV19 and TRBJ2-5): DGGITQSPKYLFRKEGQNVTLSCEQNLNHDAMYWYRQDPGQGLRLIYYSQIVNDFQKGDIAEGYSVSREKKESFPLTVTSAQKNPTAFYLCASSMRSTGVGVGAQYFGPGTRLLVL.

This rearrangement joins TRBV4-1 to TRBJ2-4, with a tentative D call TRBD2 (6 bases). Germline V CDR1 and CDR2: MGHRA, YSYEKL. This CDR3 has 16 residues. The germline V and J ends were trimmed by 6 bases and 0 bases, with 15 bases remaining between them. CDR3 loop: CASSLGLGLAKNIQYF. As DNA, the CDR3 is TGCGCCAGCAGTTTGGGACTCGGCCTAGCCAAAAACATTCAGTACTTC.

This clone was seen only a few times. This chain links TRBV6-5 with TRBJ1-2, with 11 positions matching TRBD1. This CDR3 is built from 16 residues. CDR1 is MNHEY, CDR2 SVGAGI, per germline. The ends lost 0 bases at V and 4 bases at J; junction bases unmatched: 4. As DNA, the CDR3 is TGTGCCAGCAGTTACTCGCGGACAGGGGGCTCCTATGGCTACACCTTC. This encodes CASSYSRTGGSYGYTF.

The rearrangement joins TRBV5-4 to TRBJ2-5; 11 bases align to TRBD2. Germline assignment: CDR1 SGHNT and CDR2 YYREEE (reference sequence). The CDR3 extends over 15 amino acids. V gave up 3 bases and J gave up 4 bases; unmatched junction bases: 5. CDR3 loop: CASSSPLAGGETQYF. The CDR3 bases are TGTGCCAGCAGCTCCCCCCTAGCGGGAGGAGAGACCCAGTACTTC.

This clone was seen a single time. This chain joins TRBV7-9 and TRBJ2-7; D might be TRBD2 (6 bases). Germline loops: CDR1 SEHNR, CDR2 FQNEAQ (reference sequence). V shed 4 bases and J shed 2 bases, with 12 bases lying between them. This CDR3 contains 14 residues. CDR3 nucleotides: TGTGCCAGCAGCTATGGGGGGAGCCCCTACGAGCAGTACTTC. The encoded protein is CASSYGGSPYEQYF. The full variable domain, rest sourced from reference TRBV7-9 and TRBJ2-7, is DTGVSQNPRHKITKRGQNVTFRCDPISEHNRLYWYRQTLGQGPEFLTYFQNEAQLEKSRLLSDRFSAERPKGSFSTLEIQRTEQGDSAMYLCASSYGGSPYEQYFGPGTRLTVT.

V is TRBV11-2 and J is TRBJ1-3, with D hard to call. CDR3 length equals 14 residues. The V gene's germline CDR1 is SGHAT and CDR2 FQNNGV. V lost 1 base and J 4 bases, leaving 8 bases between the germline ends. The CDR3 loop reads CASSLALNGNTIYF. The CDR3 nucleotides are TGTGCCAGCAGCTTAGCCCTAAACGGAAACACCATATATTTT. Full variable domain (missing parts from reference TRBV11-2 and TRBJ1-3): EAGVAQSPRYKIIEKRQSVAFWCNPISGHATLYWYQQILGQGPKLLIQFQNNGVVDDSQLPKDRFSAERLKGVDSTLKIQPAKLEDSAVYLCASSLALNGNTIYFGEGSWLTVV.

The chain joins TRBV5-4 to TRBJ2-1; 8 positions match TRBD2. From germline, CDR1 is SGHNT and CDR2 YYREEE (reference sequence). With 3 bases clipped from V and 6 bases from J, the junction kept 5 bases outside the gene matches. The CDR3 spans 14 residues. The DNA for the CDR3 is TGTGCCAGCAGCTCCAGCGGGAGTGTCAATGAGCAGTTCTTC. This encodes CASSSSGSVNEQFF.

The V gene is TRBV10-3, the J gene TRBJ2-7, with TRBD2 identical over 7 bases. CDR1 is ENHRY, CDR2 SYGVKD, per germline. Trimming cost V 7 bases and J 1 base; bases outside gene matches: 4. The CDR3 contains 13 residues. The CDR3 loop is CAIMGGGSYEQYF. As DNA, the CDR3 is TGTGCCATCATGGGCGGGGGTTCCTACGAGCAGTACTTC.

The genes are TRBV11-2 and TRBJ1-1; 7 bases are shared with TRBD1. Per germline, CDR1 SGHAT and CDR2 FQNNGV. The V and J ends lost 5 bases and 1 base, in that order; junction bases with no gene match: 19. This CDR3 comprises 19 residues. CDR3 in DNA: TGTGCCAGCAGCCGAGACCCGCGACAGGGCGGGGAGTCGAACACTGAAGCTTTCTTT. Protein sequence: CASSRDPRQGGESNTEAFF.

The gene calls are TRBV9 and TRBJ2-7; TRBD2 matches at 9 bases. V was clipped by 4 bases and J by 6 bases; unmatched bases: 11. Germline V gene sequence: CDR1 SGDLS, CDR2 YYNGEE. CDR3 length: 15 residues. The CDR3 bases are TGTGCCAGCAGCCGTAGCGGGAGAGAGGGCGGCGAGCAGTACTTC. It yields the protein CASSRSGREGGEQYF.

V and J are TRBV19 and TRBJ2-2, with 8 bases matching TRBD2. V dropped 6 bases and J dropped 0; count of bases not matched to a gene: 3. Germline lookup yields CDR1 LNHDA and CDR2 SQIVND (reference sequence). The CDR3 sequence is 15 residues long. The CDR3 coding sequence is TGTGCCAGTAGATCGGGGGGGACGAACACCGGGGAGCTGTTTTTT. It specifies CASRSGGTNTGELFF.